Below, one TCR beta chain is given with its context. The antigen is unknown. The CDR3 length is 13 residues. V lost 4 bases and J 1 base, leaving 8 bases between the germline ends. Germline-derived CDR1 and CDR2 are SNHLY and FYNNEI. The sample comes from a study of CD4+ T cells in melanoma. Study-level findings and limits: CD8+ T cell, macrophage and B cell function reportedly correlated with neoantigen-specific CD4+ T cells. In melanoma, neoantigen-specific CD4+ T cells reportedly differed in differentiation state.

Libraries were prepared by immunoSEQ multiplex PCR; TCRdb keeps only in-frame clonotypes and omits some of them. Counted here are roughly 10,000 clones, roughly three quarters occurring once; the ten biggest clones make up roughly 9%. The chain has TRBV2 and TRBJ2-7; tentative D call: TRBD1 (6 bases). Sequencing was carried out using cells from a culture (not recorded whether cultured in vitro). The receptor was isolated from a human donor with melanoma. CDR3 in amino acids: CASSVDSSYEQYF. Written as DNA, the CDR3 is TGTGCCAGCAGTGTGGACAGTTCCTACGAGCAGTACTTC.